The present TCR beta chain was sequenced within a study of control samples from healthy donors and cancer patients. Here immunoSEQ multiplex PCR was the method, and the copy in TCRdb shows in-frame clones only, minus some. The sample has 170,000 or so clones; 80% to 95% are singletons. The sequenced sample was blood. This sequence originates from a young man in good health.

The chain's CDR3 is CASSAGTGGTEAFF. In DNA, the CDR3 is TGCGCCAGCAGCGCCGGGACAGGGGGCACTGAAGCTTTCTTT. The chain recombines TRBV5-1 with TRBJ1-1; 11 bases fit TRBD1. J lost 4 bases, V lost 4 bases, and 3 bases had no gene match. CDR1 is SGHRS, CDR2 YFSETQ, per germline. This CDR3 comprises 14 residues.